Below, one TCR beta chain is given with its context. This sample is part of a study of blood T cell repertoires in COVID-19. Original analysis: By means of reference gene primer amplification, nucleated cell counts were estimated. Here immunoSEQ multiplex PCR was the method, and the copy in TCRdb shows in-frame clones only, minus some. That table furnishes V, J and clone size, whereas the DNA furnished D and trimming. Among over 350,000 clones listed, around 90% were seen once. The length of the CDR3 is 14 residues. CDR1 SGHVS and CDR2 FNYEAQ come from the germline V gene. V lost 5 bases, J lost 6 bases, and 6 bases stayed unmatched.

This TCR was recovered from a woman aged 18-35 years who had recovered from COVID-19. This chain links TRBV7-6 with TRBJ2-2; TRBD1 agrees at 7 bases. Sequencing input: PBMCs or T cells enriched from blood (not recorded which). The CDR3 here is CASSPQGQAGELFF. DNA of the CDR3: TGTGCCAGCAGCCCACAAGGACAGGCCGGGGAGCTGTTTTTT.